The clone carrying this T cell receptor (beta chain) has only a few counts. Its specificity is not known. The data are from a study of metastatic and nonmetastatic thyroid tumors. Study-level information: The authors compared repertoires across blood and tumor or nodule tissue from malignant and benign thyroid patients. Study outcomes and limitations: Relative to benign nodules, malignant thyroid tumors were reportedly characterized by significantly elevated TCR beta diversity in blood and tumor.

Authors' processing steps: A classifier for distant metastasis in papillary thyroid cancer was constructed using CDR3 differences observed across clinicopathological groups. TCRdb re-called the PCR reads via MiXCR. The V and J calls reflect TCRdb's pipeline rather than the authors' work. Of fewer than 8,500 clones listed, 15% to 20% are singletons. Ahead of thyroid surgery, no patient had received treatment of any kind. This CDR3 region has 14 residues. Germline V lookup: CDR1 SNHLY, CDR2 FYNNEI. After removal of 4 bases from V and 5 bases from J, the junction contained 3 bases not matched to a gene. This receptor was obtained from a male donor with papillary thyroid cancer or a benign thyroid nodule (not recorded which). Some clones in this sample may be carry-over from other donors' samples. The J gene is TRBJ1-5, the V gene TRBV2, with 9 bases fitting TRBD1. Input material: adjacent normal tissue. The CDR3 protein is CASSARTGDQPQHF. CDR3 sequence (DNA): TGTGCCAGCAGTGCTAGGACAGGGGATCAGCCCCAGCATTTT.